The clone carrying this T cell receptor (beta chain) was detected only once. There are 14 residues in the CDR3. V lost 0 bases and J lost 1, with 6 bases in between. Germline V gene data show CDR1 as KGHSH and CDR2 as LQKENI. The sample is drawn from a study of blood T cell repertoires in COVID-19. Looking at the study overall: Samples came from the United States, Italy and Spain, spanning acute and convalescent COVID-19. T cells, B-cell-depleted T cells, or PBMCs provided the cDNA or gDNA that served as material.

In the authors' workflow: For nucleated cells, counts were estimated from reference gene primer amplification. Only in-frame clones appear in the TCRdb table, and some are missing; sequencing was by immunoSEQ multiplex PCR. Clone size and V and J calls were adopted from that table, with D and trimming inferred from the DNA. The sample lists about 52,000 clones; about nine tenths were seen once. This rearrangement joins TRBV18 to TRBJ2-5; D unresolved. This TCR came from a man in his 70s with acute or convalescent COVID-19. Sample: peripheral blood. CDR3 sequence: CASSPPGSQETQYF. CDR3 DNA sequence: TGTGCCAGCTCACCACCCGGTAGCCAAGAGACCCAGTACTTC.